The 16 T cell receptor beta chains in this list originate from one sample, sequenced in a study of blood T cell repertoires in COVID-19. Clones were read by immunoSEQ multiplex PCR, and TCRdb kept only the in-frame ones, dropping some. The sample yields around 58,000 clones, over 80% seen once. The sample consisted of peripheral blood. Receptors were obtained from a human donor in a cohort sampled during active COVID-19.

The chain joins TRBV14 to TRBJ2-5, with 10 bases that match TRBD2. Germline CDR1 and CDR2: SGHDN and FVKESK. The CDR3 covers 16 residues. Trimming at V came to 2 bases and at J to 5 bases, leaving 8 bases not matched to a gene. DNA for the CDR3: TGTGCCAGCAGCCAATACCAGCGGGGGGGCCCGGAGACCCAGTACTTC. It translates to CASSQYQRGGPETQYF.

The CDR3 sequence is CASSVAGSTDTQYF. The CDR3 DNA reads as TGTGCCAGCAGCGTAGCGGGTTCTACAGATACGCAGTATTTT. This chain joins TRBV9 and TRBJ2-3, with unresolved D. CDR3 length equals 14 residues. Germline V lookup: CDR1 SGDLS, CDR2 YYNGEE. Trimming cost V 0 bases and J 3 bases, with 8 bases left between them.

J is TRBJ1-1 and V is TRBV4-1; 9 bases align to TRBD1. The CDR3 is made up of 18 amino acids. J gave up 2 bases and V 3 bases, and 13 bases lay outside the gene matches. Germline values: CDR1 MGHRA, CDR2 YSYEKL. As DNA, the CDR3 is TGCGCCAGCAGCCACGCAAAGGACAGGGGAGGAGGCAACACTGAAGCTTTCTTT. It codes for CASSHAKDRGGGNTEAFF.

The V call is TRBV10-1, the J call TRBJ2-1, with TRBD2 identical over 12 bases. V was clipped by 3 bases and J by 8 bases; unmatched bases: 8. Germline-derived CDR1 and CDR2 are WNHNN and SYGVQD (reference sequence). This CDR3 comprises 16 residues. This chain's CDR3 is CASSDPGTSGYDEQFF. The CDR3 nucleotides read TGCGCCAGCAGTGACCCCGGGACTAGCGGGTATGATGAGCAGTTCTTC.

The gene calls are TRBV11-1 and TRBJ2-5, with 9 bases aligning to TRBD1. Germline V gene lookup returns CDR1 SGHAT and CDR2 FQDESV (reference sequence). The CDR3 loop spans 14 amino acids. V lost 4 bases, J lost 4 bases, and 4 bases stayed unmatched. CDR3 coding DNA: TGTGCCAGCAGCTCGGACAGGGGATCAGAGACCCAGTACTTC. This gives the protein CASSSDRGSETQYF.

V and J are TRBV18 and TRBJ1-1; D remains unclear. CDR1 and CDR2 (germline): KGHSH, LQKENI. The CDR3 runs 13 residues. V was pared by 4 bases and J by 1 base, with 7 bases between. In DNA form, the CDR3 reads TGTGCCAGCTCACAAACAAGGAACACTGAAGCTTTCTTT. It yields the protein CASSQTRNTEAFF.

CDR3 sequence: CASSLDRVNTEAFF. In DNA, the CDR3 is TGTGCCAGCTCACTGGACAGGGTGAACACTGAAGCTTTCTTT. The chain uses TRBV18 and TRBJ1-1, with TRBD1 identical over 8 bases. The V and J ends lost 4 bases and 0 bases, in that order; junction bases with no gene match: 1. Germline V gives CDR1 KGHSH, CDR2 LQKENI. The CDR3 is made up of 14 amino acids.

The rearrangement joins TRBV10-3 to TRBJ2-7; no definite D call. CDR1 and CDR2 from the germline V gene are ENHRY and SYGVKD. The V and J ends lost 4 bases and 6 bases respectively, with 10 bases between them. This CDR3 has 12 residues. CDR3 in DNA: TGTGCCATCAGTGTTCAAATGCGCGAGCAGTACTTC. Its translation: CAISVQMREQYF.

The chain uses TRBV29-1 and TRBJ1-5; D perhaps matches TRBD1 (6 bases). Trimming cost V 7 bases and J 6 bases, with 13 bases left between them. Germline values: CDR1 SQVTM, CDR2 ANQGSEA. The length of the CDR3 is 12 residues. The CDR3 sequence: CSGQGMSQPQHF. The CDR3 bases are TGCAGCGGTCAGGGGATGTCTCAGCCCCAGCATTTT. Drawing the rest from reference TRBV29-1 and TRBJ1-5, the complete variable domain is SAVISQKPSRDICQRGTSLTIQCQVDSQVTMMFWYRQQPGQSLTLIATANQGSEATYESGFVIDKFPISRPNLTFSTLTVSNMSPEDSSIYLCSGQGMSQPQHFGDGTRLSIL.

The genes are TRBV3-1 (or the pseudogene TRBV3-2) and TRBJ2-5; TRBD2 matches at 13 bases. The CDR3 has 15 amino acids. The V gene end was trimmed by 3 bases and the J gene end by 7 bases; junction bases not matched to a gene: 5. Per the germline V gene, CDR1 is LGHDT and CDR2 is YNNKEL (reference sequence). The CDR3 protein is CASSQRTSGGGTQYF. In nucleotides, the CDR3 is TGTGCCAGCAGCCAGAGGACTAGCGGGGGAGGGACCCAGTACTTC.

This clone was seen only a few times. CDR3 protein: CASGGDWTGQTDTQYF. The CDR3 nucleotides are TGTGCTAGTGGTGGGGACTGGACAGGGCAAACAGATACGCAGTATTTT. The chain employs TRBV12-5 and TRBJ2-3; TRBD1 matches at 8 bases. This CDR3 has 16 residues. Per the germline V gene, CDR1 is LGHNT and CDR2 is FRNRAP. The junction had 10 bases not matched to a gene; V was cut back by 5 bases and J by 3 bases.

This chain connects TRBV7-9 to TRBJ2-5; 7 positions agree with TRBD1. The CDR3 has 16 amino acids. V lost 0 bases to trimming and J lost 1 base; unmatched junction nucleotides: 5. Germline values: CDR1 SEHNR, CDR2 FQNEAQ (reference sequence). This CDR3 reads CASSLAGTVPQETQYF. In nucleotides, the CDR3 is TGTGCCAGCAGCTTAGCGGGGACAGTGCCCCAAGAGACCCAGTACTTC.

The CDR3 sequence is CASSIRDTGELFF. The CDR3 DNA reads TGTGCCAGTAGTATTCGTGACACCGGGGAGCTGTTTTTT. The chain combines TRBV19 with TRBJ2-2; D not resolved. Germline values: CDR1 LNHDA, CDR2 SQIVND (reference sequence). This CDR3 has 13 amino acids. V was clipped by 3 bases and J by 3 bases, with 5 bases between them.

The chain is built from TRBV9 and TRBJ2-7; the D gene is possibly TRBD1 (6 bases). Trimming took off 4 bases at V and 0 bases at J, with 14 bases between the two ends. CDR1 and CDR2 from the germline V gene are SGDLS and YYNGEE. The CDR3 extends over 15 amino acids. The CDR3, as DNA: TGTGCCAGCAGCCCCCGGACAGAAACCTCCTACGAGCAGTACTTC. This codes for CASSPRTETSYEQYF.

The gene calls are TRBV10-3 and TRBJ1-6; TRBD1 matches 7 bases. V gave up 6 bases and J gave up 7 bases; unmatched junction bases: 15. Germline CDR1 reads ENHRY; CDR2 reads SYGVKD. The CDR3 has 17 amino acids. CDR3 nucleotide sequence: TGTGCCATCAGCCCCGGCCTGACAGGGACCACCAATTCACCCCTCCACTTT. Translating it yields CAISPGLTGTTNSPLHF.

The CDR3 here is CASSLPNRFDGYTF. The CDR3 nucleotides are TGCGCCAGCAGCCTTCCTAACAGGTTTGATGGCTACACCTTC. This chain links TRBV4-1 with TRBJ1-2; tentatively, D is TRBD1 (5 bases). CDR3 length: 14 residues. The germline V gene has CDR1 MGHRA and CDR2 YSYEKL. Trimming took off 4 bases at V and 6 bases at J, with 15 bases between the two ends.